These 3 T cell receptor beta chains were sequenced from one sample in a study of beta chain features in type 1 diabetes. Expressed TCRB transcripts were sequenced because the entire RNA isolate underwent reverse transcription. Generated by immunoSEQ multiplex PCR, the TCRdb table keeps only in-frame clones and is missing some. The table has 150,000 to 180,000 clones, 7.5% to 10% seen once. Sequencing was carried out using central memory CD4+ T cells from blood. The receptors were sampled from a man younger than 35 in good health.

The CDR3 spells CASSLSPGQGAYEQYF. The CDR3 DNA is TGCGCCAGCAGCCTCTCTCCGGGACAGGGGGCCTACGAGCAGTACTTC. The chain links TRBV5-1 to TRBJ2-7, with TRBD1 identical over 11 bases. In germline, CDR1 is SGHRS, CDR2 YFSETQ. After removal of 4 bases from V and 2 bases from J, the junction contained 8 bases not matched to a gene. The CDR3 sequence is 16 residues long.

This chain links TRBV27 with TRBJ2-7, with 8 bases aligning to TRBD2. Germline CDR1 and CDR2: MNHEY and SMNVEV (reference sequence). V trimming: 3 bases; J trimming: 3 bases; junction bases outside the gene matches: 4. The CDR3 is 14 residues long. DNA for the CDR3: TGTGCCAGCAGTTTTTCCGGGACTAGCTACGAGCAGTACTTC. Residues: CASSFSGTSYEQYF.

This clone was detected a few times. The chain has TRBV28 and TRBJ1-2; 7 bases line up with TRBD1. There are 16 residues in the CDR3. Germline V gene data show CDR1 as MDHEN and CDR2 as SYDVKM. V was clipped by 6 bases and J by 3 bases; unmatched bases: 13. CDR3 residues: CASRSTTGVGDYGYTF. The CDR3 DNA reads as TGTGCCAGCAGGAGTACCACAGGGGTTGGGGACTATGGCTACACCTTC.